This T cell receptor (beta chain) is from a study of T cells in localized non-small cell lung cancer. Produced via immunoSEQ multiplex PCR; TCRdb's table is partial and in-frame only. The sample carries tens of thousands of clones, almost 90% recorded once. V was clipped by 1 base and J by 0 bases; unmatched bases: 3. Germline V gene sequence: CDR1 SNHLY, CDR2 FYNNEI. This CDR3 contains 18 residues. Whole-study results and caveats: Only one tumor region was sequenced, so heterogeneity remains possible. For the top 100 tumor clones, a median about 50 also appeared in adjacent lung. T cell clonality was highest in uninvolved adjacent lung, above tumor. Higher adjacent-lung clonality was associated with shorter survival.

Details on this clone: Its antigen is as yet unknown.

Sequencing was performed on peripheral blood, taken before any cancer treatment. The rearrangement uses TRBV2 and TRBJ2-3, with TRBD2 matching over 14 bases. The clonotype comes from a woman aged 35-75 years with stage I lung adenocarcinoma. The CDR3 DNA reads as TGTGCCAGCAGTGAAGGTCGACTAGCGGGGGGGAGCACAGATACGCAGTATTTT. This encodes CASSEGRLAGGSTDTQYF.